What follows is one T cell receptor beta chain and its context. This entry is derived from a study of control samples from healthy donors and cancer patients. Some clones are missing from TCRdb's copy, which holds only in-frame ones; the method was immunoSEQ multiplex PCR. The sample includes just over 150,000 clones, over 85% of them seen just once. V was shortened by 2 bases and J by 0 bases, with 11 bases between the two germline ends. Looked up from germline, CDR1 is SGHKS and CDR2 is YYEKEE (reference sequence). CDR3 size: 15 residues. This clonotype was obtained from a man in his fifties or sixties in good health. V usage is TRBV5-5 and J usage is TRBJ1-1; D is possibly TRBD1 (6 bases). Sequenced sample: blood. CDR3 sequence (DNA): TGTGCCAGCAGCTTTGGTGGGGGGCTGAACACTGAAGCTTTCTTT. Amino acid sequence: CASSFGGGLNTEAFF.